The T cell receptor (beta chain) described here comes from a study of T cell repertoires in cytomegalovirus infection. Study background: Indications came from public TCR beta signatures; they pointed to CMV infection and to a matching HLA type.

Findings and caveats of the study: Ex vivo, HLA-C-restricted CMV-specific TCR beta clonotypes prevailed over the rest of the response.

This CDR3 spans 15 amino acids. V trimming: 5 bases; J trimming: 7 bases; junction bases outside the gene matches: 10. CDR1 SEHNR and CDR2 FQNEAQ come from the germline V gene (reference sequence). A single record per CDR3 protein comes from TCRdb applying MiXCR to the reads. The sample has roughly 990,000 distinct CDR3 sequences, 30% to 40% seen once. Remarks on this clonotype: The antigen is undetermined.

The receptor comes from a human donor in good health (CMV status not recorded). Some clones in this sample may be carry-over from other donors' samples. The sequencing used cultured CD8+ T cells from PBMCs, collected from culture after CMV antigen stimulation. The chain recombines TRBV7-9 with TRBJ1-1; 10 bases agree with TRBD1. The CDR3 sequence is CASSTRQGARVEAFF. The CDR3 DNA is TGTGCCAGCAGCACCCGACAGGGGGCTAGGGTTGAAGCTTTCTTT.